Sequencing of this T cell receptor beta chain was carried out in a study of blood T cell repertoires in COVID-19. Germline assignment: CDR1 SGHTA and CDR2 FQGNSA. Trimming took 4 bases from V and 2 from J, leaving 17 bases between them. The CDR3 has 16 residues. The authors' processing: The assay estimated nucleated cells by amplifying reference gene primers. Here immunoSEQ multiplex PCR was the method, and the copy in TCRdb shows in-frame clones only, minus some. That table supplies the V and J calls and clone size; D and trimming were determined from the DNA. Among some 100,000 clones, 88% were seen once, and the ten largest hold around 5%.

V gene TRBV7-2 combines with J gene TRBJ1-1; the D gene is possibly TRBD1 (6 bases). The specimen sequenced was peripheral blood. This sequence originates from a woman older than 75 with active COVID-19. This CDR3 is CASSSNSQGINTEAFF. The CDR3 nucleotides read TGTGCCAGCAGCTCGAATTCCCAGGGGATCAACACTGAAGCTTTCTTT.